This T cell receptor beta chain was identified in a study of cytomegalovirus exposure and HLA in healthy donors. Across the whole study: The approximately 120 million unique TCR beta sequences, from around 200 million T cells, were found by an earlier analysis.

Study-wide findings and caveats: Previously analyzed data showed that most TCR beta V segments were productive at a frequency of about 87% or about 30%. TCR beta chains numbering under 200 were designated cytomegalovirus-associated.

The CDR3 totals 14 residues. The germline gives CDR1 SGHRS, CDR2 YFSETQ. The V gene end was trimmed by 4 bases and the J gene end by 7 bases; junction bases not matched to a gene: 8. Primers included in the PCR were 60 Vbeta and 13 Jbeta primers. TCRdb keeps only in-frame clones here, not all; method: immunoSEQ multiplex PCR. The sample has 100,000 to 150,000 clones, 78% seen once; the top ten hold about 11%. Of note for this clone: Its antigen is as yet unknown.

The TCR was taken from a man aged 30-40 years in good health and CMV-seropositive. The sequencing sample was made of PBMCs. The chain couples TRBV5-1 to TRBJ2-7, with 10 bases fitting TRBD2. The DNA for the CDR3 is TGCGCCAGCAGCCCTACTAGCGGGACTCAGGAGCAGTACTTC. Translated, it gives CASSPTSGTQEQYF.